This T cell receptor (beta chain) was identified in a study of control samples from healthy donors and cancer patients. Between the trimmed V and J ends, which lost 6 bases and 5 bases, there was a span of 19 bases. The germline V gene has CDR1 LGHDT and CDR2 YNNKEL (reference sequence). CDR3 length: 16 residues. Measured with immunoSEQ multiplex PCR; TCRdb has only the in-frame clones, and not every one. The sample lists approximately 210,000 clones; roughly nine tenths were seen once. V gene TRBV3-1 (or the pseudogene TRBV3-2) combines with J gene TRBJ2-2, with a possible D match to TRBD2 (5 bases). Sequencing was done on a sample of blood. The TCR sequence derives from a man aged 25 to 40 in good health. The CDR3 sequence is CASRHNYRDRTGELFF. The CDR3 nucleotides read TGTGCCAGCAGACACAACTATCGGGATAGGACCGGGGAGCTGTTTTTT.